The T cell receptor (beta chain) described here comes from a study of blood T cell repertoires in COVID-19. About the research overall: Samples came from the United States, Italy and Spain, spanning acute and convalescent COVID-19.

The authors' processing: The assay estimated nucleated cells by amplifying reference gene primers. Clones were sequenced by immunoSEQ multiplex PCR, and TCRdb holds only the in-frame ones, with some missing. D and trimming come from the DNA, and the V and J calls and clone size come from that table. The profile shows about 58,000 clones, over 75% of them singletons. Germline lookup yields CDR1 SGHKS and CDR2 YYEKEE (reference sequence). V gave up 6 bases and J gave up 3 bases; unmatched junction bases: 10. The CDR3 sequence is 16 residues long. Material: peripheral blood. This clonotype originated in a middle-aged man with active COVID-19. V and J are TRBV5-5 and TRBJ2-3; TRBD1 matches 10 bases. The CDR3 is CASNRGTGVVTDTQYF. The CDR3 nucleotides are TGTGCCAGCAACCGGGGGACAGGGGTTGTTACAGATACGCAGTATTTT.